This TCR beta chain was obtained from a study of cytomegalovirus exposure and HLA in healthy donors. Study-level findings and limits: Sequencing likely caused a cluster of highly shared sequence variants. In a later analysis, TCR beta V- and J-gene trimming was associated with a missense DCLRE1C variant. Previously analyzed data showed that most TCR beta V segments were productive at a frequency of about 87% or about 30%.

For this clone: Its antigen remains unidentified.

This PCR relied on a set of 60 Vbeta primers and 13 Jbeta primers. TCRdb's table, derived via immunoSEQ multiplex PCR, lists solely in-frame clones and lacks some. The sample data list tens of thousands of clones. The germline gives CDR1 ENHRY, CDR2 SYGVKD. V lost 10 bases, J lost 0 bases, and 14 bases stayed unmatched. CDR3 length equals 16 residues. Input material: PBMCs. The rearrangement joins TRBV10-3 to TRBJ2-7; 8 nucleotides agree with TRBD1. The receptor was derived from a man in his forties in good health and CMV-seronegative. In DNA, the CDR3 is TGTGCCACCAAATCATCTCCGGGACAGGTCTCCTACGAGCAGTACTTC. Translated: CATKSSPGQVSYEQYF.